Presented here are 3 T cell receptor beta chains from one specimen sequenced in a study of control samples from healthy donors and cancer patients (dated by TCRdb to the early 2020s). Libraries were made using the immunoSEQ multiplex PCR assay. In its TCRdb copy, this immuneACCESS table keeps in-frame sequences only and misses some clones. Where compared with another copy, unresolved V genes explain less than half of these, and the others have no known cause. This sample comprises 120,000 to 150,000 clones, around 90% of them detected only once. The top ten constitute roughly 3.1% of the sample. The sequencing sample was made of blood. These receptors all come from a man aged 30-40 years in good health.

The CDR3 sequence is CSASHLTGMDEQFF. The CDR3 DNA sequence: TGCAGTGCTAGTCACCTGACAGGGATGGATGAGCAGTTCTTC. The chain uses TRBV20-1 and TRBJ2-1; 7 nucleotides align to TRBD1. V was pared by 3 bases and J by 8 bases, with 10 bases of the junction left unmatched. CDR1 DFQATT and CDR2 SNEGSKA come from the germline V gene (reference sequence). The CDR3 is 14 amino acids.

The chain employs TRBV19 and TRBJ2-3; TRBD1 matches 9 bases. Germline CDR1 and CDR2: LNHDA and SQIVND (reference sequence). The CDR3 is 15 amino acids. The trim removed 3 bases at V and 5 bases at J, leaving 6 bases unmatched. CDR3 sequence: CASSIGQGYGDTQYF. In nucleotides, the CDR3 is TGTGCCAGTAGTATTGGACAGGGGTATGGAGATACGCAGTATTTT.

This clone was picked up one time. At one boundary the junction diverges from the germline segment, which might be a read error. The chain employs TRBV7-2 and TRBJ1-3; D possibly corresponds to TRBD1 (6 bases). Germline V gene data show CDR1 as SGHTA and CDR2 as FQGNSA. The CDR3 length is 13 residues. Here the CDR3 reads CASSHIQGSTIYF. The CDR3 bases are TGTGCCAGCAGCCATATACAGGGAAGCACCATATATTTT.